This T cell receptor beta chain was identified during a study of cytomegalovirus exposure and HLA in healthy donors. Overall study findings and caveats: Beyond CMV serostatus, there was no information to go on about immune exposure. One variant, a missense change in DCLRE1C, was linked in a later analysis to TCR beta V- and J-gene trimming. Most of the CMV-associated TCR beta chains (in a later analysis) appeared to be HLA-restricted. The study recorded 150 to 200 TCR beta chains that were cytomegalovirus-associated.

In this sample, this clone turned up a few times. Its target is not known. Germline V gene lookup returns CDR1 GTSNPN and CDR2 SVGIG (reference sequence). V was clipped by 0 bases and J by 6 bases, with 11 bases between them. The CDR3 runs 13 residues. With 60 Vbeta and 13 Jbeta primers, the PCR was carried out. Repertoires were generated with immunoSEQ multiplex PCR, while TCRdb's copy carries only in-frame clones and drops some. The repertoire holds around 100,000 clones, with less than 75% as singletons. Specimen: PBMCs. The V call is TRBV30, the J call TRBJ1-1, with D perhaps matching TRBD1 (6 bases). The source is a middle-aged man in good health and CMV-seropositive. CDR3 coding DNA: TGTGCCTGGAGTGTAAGGGGGAATGCTGAAGCTTTCTTT. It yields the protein CAWSVRGNAEAFF.